A single sample is the source of the 23 T cell receptor beta chains below, sequenced in a study of blood T cell repertoires in COVID-19. The protocol was immunoSEQ multiplex PCR, while the TCRdb copy is restricted to in-frame clones and leaves out a portion. The sample includes 60,000 to 85,000 clones, around 90% of them seen just once. The sample consisted of peripheral blood. All receptors come from a woman of 80 years or more with active or convalescent COVID-19.

The chain recombines TRBV27 with TRBJ2-7; the D is unclear. From germline, CDR1 is MNHEY and CDR2 SMNVEV (reference sequence). The CDR3 length is 15 residues. Trimming shortened V by 5 bases and J by 0 bases, and 14 bases separated the two germline ends. The CDR3: CASSPWFGRSYEQYF. DNA for the CDR3: TGTGCCAGCAGTCCATGGTTCGGTCGCTCCTACGAGCAGTACTTC.

This clone was detected only once. V and J are TRBV4-1 and TRBJ2-1; D might be TRBD2 (5 bases). The V gene lost 1 base and the J gene lost 0 bases, with 10 bases spanning the gap. Germline lookup yields CDR1 MGHRA and CDR2 YSYEKL. The CDR3 covers 16 residues. CDR3 nucleotides: TGCGCCAGCAGCCAAGTTAGGACTCGCTCCTACAATGAGCAGTTCTTC. It is translated as CASSQVRTRSYNEQFF.

This chain uses TRBV7-3 with TRBJ2-3; 14 bases align to TRBD2. The CDR3 is 15 amino acids. J was trimmed by 5 bases and V by 5 bases; bases with no gene match: 3. Germline CDR1 is SGHTA and CDR2 is FQGTGA. CDR3 DNA: TGTGCCAGCAGCCCTGGACTAGCGGGAGGAGATACGCAGTATTTT. Amino acid sequence: CASSPGLAGGDTQYF.

The sample holds one count of this clone. This chain joins TRBV27 and TRBJ1-1, with a tentative D call TRBD1 (6 bases). Germline V CDR1 and CDR2: MNHEY, SMNVEV (reference sequence). V dropped 6 bases and J dropped 0 bases, with 14 bases sitting between them. The CDR3 runs to 15 residues. The CDR3 is CASRTGSVMNTEAFF. Written as DNA, the CDR3 is TGTGCCAGCAGAACAGGGAGTGTGATGAACACTGAAGCTTTCTTT.

The chain recombines TRBV14 with TRBJ2-1; weak D call: TRBD2 (7 bases). The CDR3 has 17 residues. The V and J ends lost 1 base and 6 bases respectively, with 19 bases between them. The V gene's germline CDR1 is SGHDN and CDR2 FVKESK. CDR3 loop: CASSQGVGQGRANEQFF. As DNA, the CDR3 is TGTGCCAGCAGCCAAGGTGTTGGGCAGGGGAGGGCCAATGAGCAGTTCTTC.

This chain links TRBV6-1 with TRBJ2-2; 7 bases map to TRBD1. The length of the CDR3 is 15 residues. V shed 5 bases and J 5 bases; nucleotides not matched to a gene: 8. The germline V gene encodes CDR1 MNHNS and CDR2 SASEGT. The CDR3 region has the DNA TGTGCCAGCAGTCAATCAGGGGGAAGGACCGGGGAGCTGTTTTTT. This gives the protein CASSQSGGRTGELFF.

CDR3 residues: CASSPTGRNYGYTF. The CDR3 DNA is TGCGCCAGCAGCCCCACAGGGCGGAACTATGGCTACACCTTC. The chain recombines TRBV4-1 with TRBJ1-2, with D possibly matching TRBD1 (6 bases). The CDR3 length is 14 residues. CDR1 MGHRA and CDR2 YSYEKL come from the germline V gene. Trimming removed 4 bases at V and 2 bases at J, with 11 bases between.

The chain has TRBV19 and TRBJ1-2; D is unclear. The V end was cut by 1 base, the J end by 4 bases, with 7 bases between. Per the germline V gene, CDR1 is LNHDA and CDR2 is SQIVND (reference sequence). This CDR3 has 13 residues. CDR3 coding DNA: TGTGCCAGTAGTATAGGGCCGGGCTATGGCTACACCTTC. This encodes CASSIGPGYGYTF.

This sequence joins TRBV5-4 and TRBJ1-4; possible D gene TRBD1, 5 bases. Trimming removed 0 bases from V and 4 bases from J, with 13 bases in between. Germline CDR1 is SGHNT and CDR2 is YYREEE (reference sequence). This CDR3 has 16 residues. The CDR3: CASSLGRQGVNEKLFF. CDR3 DNA: TGTGCCAGCAGCTTGGGGCGGCAGGGCGTTAATGAAAAACTGTTTTTT.

This clone was seen only a few times. J is TRBJ2-5 and V is TRBV7-9, with TRBD1 matching over 7 bases. V lost 5 bases, J lost 4 bases, and 4 bases stayed unmatched. There are 13 residues in the CDR3. Germline CDR1 reads SEHNR; CDR2 reads FQNEAQ (reference sequence). The CDR3 is CASSRDSGETQYF. DNA for the CDR3: TGTGCCAGCAGCCGGGACAGCGGAGAGACCCAGTACTTC.

The J gene is TRBJ1-1, the V gene TRBV12-3 or TRBV12-4; perhaps TRBD1 as D (5 bases). The CDR3 has 13 amino acids. Between the trimmed V and J ends, which lost 7 bases and 1 base, there was a span of 10 bases. This chain's CDR3 is CASTDTGNTEAFF. In DNA form, the CDR3 reads TGTGCCAGCACTGACACAGGGAACACTGAAGCTTTCTTT.

V is TRBV19 and J is TRBJ2-2; D may be TRBD2 (6 bases). The germline V and J ends were trimmed by 7 bases and 1 base, with 10 bases remaining between them. The germline CDR1 and CDR2 sequences are LNHDA and SQIVND (reference sequence). The CDR3 spans 14 residues. In nucleotides, the CDR3 is TGTGCCAGTAAGACGCGGGGGAACACCGGGGAGCTGTTTTTT. This translates into CASKTRGNTGELFF.

This chain uses TRBV24-1 with TRBJ2-5; no definite D call. V lost 11 bases and J lost 2, with 2 bases in between. In germline, CDR1 is KGHDR, CDR2 SFDVKD. The CDR3 contains 9 residues. The CDR3 bases are TGTGCCATACAAGAGACCCAGTACTTC. It translates to CAIQETQYF.

The rearrangement joins TRBV2 to TRBJ2-3; TRBD2 agrees at 7 bases. CDR3 length equals 15 residues. CDR1 is SNHLY and CDR2 is FYNNEI in the germline V gene. V trimming: 4 bases; J trimming: 4 bases; junction bases outside the gene matches: 8. Here the CDR3 reads CASSVPSGVADTQYF. As DNA, the CDR3 is TGTGCCAGCAGTGTTCCTAGCGGCGTGGCAGATACGCAGTATTTT.

The chain combines TRBV11-3 with TRBJ2-7; D possibly corresponds to TRBD2 (6 bases). The CDR3 length is 15 residues. Germline CDR1 SGHNT, CDR2 YENEEA. Trimming removed 6 bases at V and 5 bases at J, with 20 bases between. CDR3 bases: TGTGCCAGCAGTTATTTCGGGGGTTCGAGTCACGAGCAGTACTTC. Translation: CASSYFGGSSHEQYF.

The chain recombines TRBV5-4 with TRBJ2-7; no reliable D call. The V gene's germline CDR1 is SGHNT and CDR2 YYREEE (reference sequence). CDR3 length equals 14 residues. The germline V and J ends were trimmed by 2 bases and 0 bases, with 9 bases remaining between them. CDR3 DNA: TGTGCCAGCAGCTTAAACCCGAGCTCCTACGAGCAGTACTTC. Its translation: CASSLNPSSYEQYF.

The rearrangement uses TRBV6-1 and TRBJ2-3; 13 bases fit TRBD2. The V gene's germline CDR1 is MNHNS and CDR2 SASEGT. Trimming at V came to 4 bases and at J to 0 bases, leaving 7 bases not matched to a gene. The CDR3 runs 18 residues. CDR3 nucleotide sequence: TGTGCCAGCAGTGTGGGACTAGCGGGGAGGAAGAGCACAGATACGCAGTATTTT. As protein: CASSVGLAGRKSTDTQYF.

The rearrangement joins TRBV7-6 to TRBJ2-6; a weak D match, TRBD2 (5 bases). The CDR3 length is 16 residues. Trimming took off 2 bases at V and 3 bases at J, with 11 bases between the two ends. The germline V gene encodes CDR1 SGHVS and CDR2 FNYEAQ. The CDR3 sequence is CASSLSGGGGANVLTF. The CDR3 nucleotides are TGTGCCAGCAGCTTATCTGGAGGCGGTGGGGCCAACGTCCTGACTTTC.

This chain connects TRBV4-1 to TRBJ2-3; D remains ambiguous. This CDR3 has 14 amino acids. Germline CDR1 MGHRA, CDR2 YSYEKL. The V and J ends lost 0 bases and 7 bases respectively, with 11 bases between them. For the CDR3, the DNA is TGCGCCAGCAGCCAAGAGATAGGAGCGTATACGCAGTATTTT. Its protein product is CASSQEIGAYTQYF.

The V call is TRBV7-9, the J call TRBJ1-1; D gene uncertain. The germline gives CDR1 SEHNR, CDR2 FQNEAQ (reference sequence). V lost 1 base to trimming and J lost 7 bases, with 10 bases between them. The length of the CDR3 is 13 residues. CDR3 loop: CASSLVRQVEAFF. The CDR3 DNA is TGTGCCAGCAGCTTAGTGAGACAAGTTGAAGCTTTCTTT.

The chain joins TRBV6-2 or TRBV6-3 to TRBJ2-3, with 16 bases matching TRBD2. With 3 bases clipped from V and 1 base from J, the junction kept 4 bases outside the gene matches. CDR1 and CDR2 from the germline V gene are MNHEY and SVGEGT. CDR3 length equals 18 residues. CDR3 loop: CASSYGTSGGAGTDTQYF. The CDR3 nucleotides read TGTGCCAGCAGTTATGGGACTAGCGGGGGGGCCGGCACAGATACGCAGTATTTT.

This clone was seen only once. V gene TRBV6-6 combines with J gene TRBJ1-4, with 9 nucleotides matching TRBD1. The germline gives CDR1 MNHNY, CDR2 SVGAGI (reference sequence). This CDR3 spans 14 amino acids. Trimming cost V 5 bases and J 6 bases; bases outside gene matches: 4. The CDR3 reads CASSLGQGDEKLFF. Written as DNA, the CDR3 is TGTGCCAGCAGTCTGGGACAGGGAGATGAAAAACTGTTTTTT.

V usage is TRBV7-9 and J usage is TRBJ1-2, with a possible D match to TRBD1 (6 bases). Germline V gene sequence: CDR1 SEHNR, CDR2 FQNEAQ (reference sequence). There are 14 residues in the CDR3. Deletions cut 5 bases from V and 5 bases from J, with 15 bases between. The CDR3: CASSTGLLGYGYTF. The CDR3 nucleotides are TGTGCCAGCAGCACAGGGCTACTGGGGTATGGCTACACCTTC.